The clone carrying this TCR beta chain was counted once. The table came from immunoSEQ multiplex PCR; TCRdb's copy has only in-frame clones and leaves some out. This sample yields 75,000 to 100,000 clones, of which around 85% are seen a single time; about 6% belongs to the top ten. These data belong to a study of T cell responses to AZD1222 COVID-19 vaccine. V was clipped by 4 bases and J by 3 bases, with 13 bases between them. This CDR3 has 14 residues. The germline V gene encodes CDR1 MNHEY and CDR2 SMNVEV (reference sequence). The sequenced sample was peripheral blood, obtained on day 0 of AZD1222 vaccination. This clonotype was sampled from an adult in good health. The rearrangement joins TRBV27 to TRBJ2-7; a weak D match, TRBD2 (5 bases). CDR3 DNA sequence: TGTGCCAGCAGTTATGGTTCAGGAGGCTACGAGCAGTACTTC. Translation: CASSYGSGGYEQYF.